One sample yielded the 18 T cell receptor beta chains listed below, sequenced in a study of molecular identifiers for immune sequencing clone quantification (dated by TCRdb to 2017 to 2018). Library preparation was by PCR. Sequencing was performed on an Illumina HiSeq 4000. The public reads were quality trimmed at Q25 with fastp and then assembled into clones with MiXCR by TCRdb, keeping productive beta chains. Rows are combined by CDR3 protein, so each entry shows the most common genes and DNA. This sample holds approximately 500,000 distinct CDR3 sequences; over 20% were observed only once. The top ten clonotypes cover about 0.84% of the sample. Specimen: naive CD8+ T cells from blood, with Jurkat cell RNA spiked in. The intended sense of this specimen's cell subset or site label: FACS-sorted CD8+CD4-CCR7+CD45RA+ naive T cells. The receptor set was obtained from a human donor in good health. Some libraries in this study had Jurkat cell RNA spiked in.

The chain is built from TRBV18 and TRBJ2-7, with D possibly being TRBD2 (5 bases). CDR1 is KGHSH, CDR2 LQKENI, per germline. Trimming cost V 3 bases and J 6 bases, with 15 bases left between them. The CDR3 covers 14 residues. CDR3 nucleotides: TGTGCCAGCTCACCGTCTAATTCCGAGGGCGAGCAGTACTTC. Amino acids: CASSPSNSEGEQYF.

A remark on this clonotype: This could be a read error, since a much larger clone is one nucleotide away. The chain uses TRBV6-2 or TRBV6-3 and TRBJ2-7, with no clear D. The germline V gene encodes CDR1 MNHEY and CDR2 SVGEGT. This CDR3 region has 13 residues. In DNA, the CDR3 is TGTGCCAGCGGTTACGCCGGTGAGCACGAGCAGTACTTC. This gives the protein CASGYAGEHEQYF.

This clonotype was detected many times. The chain joins TRBV25-1 to TRBJ1-5, with a possible D match to TRBD1 (6 bases). The CDR3 is 15 residues long. V lost 2 bases and J 4 bases, leaving 12 bases between the germline ends. In germline, CDR1 is MGHDK, CDR2 SYGVNS. The CDR3 spells CASSEPDRPNQPQHF. CDR3 nucleotide sequence: TGTGCCAGCAGTGAACCGGACAGACCAAATCAGCCCCAGCATTTT.

Regarding this clonotype: A read error may explain this, as a much larger clone is one base away. The J gene is TRBJ2-3, the V gene TRBV2, with D unclear. CDR3 length: 11 residues. Trimming left V 6 bases short and J 4 bases short, with 5 bases between. CDR1 SNHLY and CDR2 FYNNEI come from the germline V gene. The DNA for the CDR3 is TGTGCCAGCAGGGCGTCAGATACGCAGTATTTT. Encoded protein: CASRASDTQYF.

This clonotype was detected ten times or more. This chain joins TRBV5-6 and TRBJ2-4, with D hard to call. Germline assignment: CDR1 SGHDT and CDR2 YYEEEE. The V and J ends lost 0 bases and 8 bases respectively, with 9 bases between them. CDR3 length: 13 amino acids. In DNA form, the CDR3 reads TGTGCCAGCAGCTTGGAGGGTTTCCACATTCAGTACTTC. Encoded protein: CASSLEGFHIQYF.

This clonotype turned up a few times. The chain links TRBV7-9 to TRBJ2-7, with 8 bases fitting TRBD1. The junction had 5 bases not matched to a gene; V was cut back by 1 base and J by 3 bases. From germline, CDR1 is SEHNR and CDR2 FQNEAQ (reference sequence). The CDR3 is 15 amino acids. CDR3 amino acids: CASSLEQGVIYEQYF. As DNA, the CDR3 is TGTGCCAGCAGCTTAGAACAGGGGGTAATCTACGAGCAGTACTTC.

This clonotype was detected many times. This chain uses TRBV24-1 with TRBJ2-1; tentatively, D is TRBD2 (5 bases). This CDR3 has 14 residues. Germline CDR1 is KGHDR and CDR2 is SFDVKD. The germline V and J ends were trimmed by 4 bases and 4 bases, with 10 bases remaining between them. This chain's CDR3 is CATSEFGGYNEQFF. DNA for the CDR3: TGTGCCACCAGTGAGTTCGGAGGATACAATGAGCAGTTCTTC.

Of note for this clonotype: One end of the junction fails to match germline, which may point to a read error. The chain recombines TRBV7-8 with TRBJ2-7; D is ambiguous. CDR1 and CDR2 from the germline V gene are SGHVS and FQNEAQ. The CDR3 covers 15 residues. In DNA form, the CDR3 reads TGTGCCGGCAGCTTAGTAGTGACGAACTCCTACGAGCAGTACTTC. Its protein is CAGSLVVTNSYEQYF.

This chain connects TRBV5-1 to TRBJ2-1; tentatively, D is TRBD1 (6 bases). The CDR3 runs 13 residues. CDR1 is SGHRS, CDR2 YFSETQ, per germline. Trimming stripped 1 base from V and 7 bases from J, with 9 bases between. In DNA form, the CDR3 reads TGCGCCAGCAGCTTGACAGGGTGGAATGAGCAGTTCTTC. Translating it yields CASSLTGWNEQFF.

This chain uses TRBV29-1 with TRBJ2-7; D might be TRBD1 (6 bases). Trimming pared 1 base from V and 3 bases from J, leaving 16 bases between. Germline V gene sequence: CDR1 SQVTM, CDR2 ANQGSEA. This CDR3 spans 15 amino acids. For the CDR3, the DNA is TGCAGCGTTGAAGGCACAGGGTTGAGTGACTACGAGCAGTACTTC. Translated: CSVEGTGLSDYEQYF.

In this sample, this clonotype turned up a few times. The chain uses TRBV30 and TRBJ2-2; D may match TRBD1 or TRBD2 (5 bases each). The CDR3 is 13 residues long. Deletions cut 5 bases from V and 7 bases from J, with 14 bases between. Per germline, CDR1 GTSNPN and CDR2 SVGIG (reference sequence). The CDR3 reads CAWLLGAHGELFF. CDR3 nucleotide sequence: TGTGCCTGGCTGCTCGGGGCCCACGGGGAGCTGTTTTTT.

This clonotype was observed a handful of times. The chain is built from TRBV29-1 and TRBJ2-7; 8 bases map to TRBD1. The germline V gene has CDR1 SQVTM and CDR2 ANQGSEA. V was clipped by 5 bases and J by 5 bases; unmatched bases: 8. This CDR3 has 13 amino acids. CDR3 region: CSVKYRGVNEQYF. The CDR3 coding sequence is TGCAGCGTTAAATACAGGGGGGTCAACGAGCAGTACTTC.

As for this clonotype: A much larger clone sits a single nucleotide away, making a read error possible. The rearrangement links TRBV12-3 or TRBV12-4 to TRBJ2-2; D call uncertain. The CDR3 covers 16 residues. The V end was cut by 8 bases, the J end by 0 bases, with 16 bases between. The CDR3 nucleotides are TGTGCCAGCGGGTCGACAAGTAACGCGAACACCGGGGAGCTGTTTTTT. This codes for CASGSTSNANTGELFF.

This clonotype was detected a few times. Its ends do not fully match the called genes, so a read error is possible. This chain uses TRBV19 with TRBJ1-1, with D possibly matching TRBD1 (5 bases). CDR3 length: 14 amino acids. Germline CDR1 reads LNHDA; CDR2 reads SQIVND (reference sequence). Here the CDR3 DNA reads TGTGCCGGTAGTGCCCGTCGGGGCCTTATTGAAGCTTTCTTT. This gives the protein CAGSARRGLIEAFF.

This clonotype was found many times. The genes are TRBV29-1 and TRBJ2-7, with a tentative D call TRBD2 (5 bases). The CDR3 has 15 amino acids. Trimming stripped 1 base from V and 6 bases from J, with 19 bases between. Germline CDR1 is SQVTM and CDR2 is ANQGSEA. CDR3 protein: CSVEGKGPLEGEQYF. The CDR3 DNA reads TGCAGCGTTGAAGGGAAAGGACCCCTCGAGGGCGAGCAGTACTTC.

In its sample, this clonotype was seen many times. This rearrangement joins TRBV28 to TRBJ1-2, with D possibly TRBD1 on 5 matching bases. The CDR3 consists of 13 residues. Trimming left V 3 bases short and J 4 bases short, with 9 bases between. Looked up from germline, CDR1 is MDHEN and CDR2 is SYDVKM. The CDR3 region has the DNA TGTGCCAGCAGTTTTCAGAGGGGCTATGGCTACACCTTC. Its protein is CASSFQRGYGYTF.

The V call is TRBV6-2 or TRBV6-3, the J call TRBJ2-5; 8 bases are shared with TRBD2. The CDR3 runs 14 residues. Germline V CDR1 and CDR2: MNHEY, SVGEGT. V gave up 0 bases and J gave up 5 bases; unmatched junction bases: 2. The CDR3 sequence is CASSYSAGEETQYF. The DNA of the CDR3 is TGTGCCAGCAGTTACTCAGCGGGGGAGGAGACCCAGTACTTC.

This clonotype was seen at least ten times. The gene calls are TRBV2 and TRBJ2-3; TRBD1 aligns across 7 bases. The CDR3 is made up of 15 amino acids. Germline-derived CDR1 and CDR2 are SNHLY and FYNNEI. J gave up 2 bases and V 7 bases, and 9 bases lay outside the gene matches. The CDR3 DNA is TGTGCCAGCACCCCTAGGGGACAGTCCACAGATACGCAGTATTTT. It encodes CASTPRGQSTDTQYF.